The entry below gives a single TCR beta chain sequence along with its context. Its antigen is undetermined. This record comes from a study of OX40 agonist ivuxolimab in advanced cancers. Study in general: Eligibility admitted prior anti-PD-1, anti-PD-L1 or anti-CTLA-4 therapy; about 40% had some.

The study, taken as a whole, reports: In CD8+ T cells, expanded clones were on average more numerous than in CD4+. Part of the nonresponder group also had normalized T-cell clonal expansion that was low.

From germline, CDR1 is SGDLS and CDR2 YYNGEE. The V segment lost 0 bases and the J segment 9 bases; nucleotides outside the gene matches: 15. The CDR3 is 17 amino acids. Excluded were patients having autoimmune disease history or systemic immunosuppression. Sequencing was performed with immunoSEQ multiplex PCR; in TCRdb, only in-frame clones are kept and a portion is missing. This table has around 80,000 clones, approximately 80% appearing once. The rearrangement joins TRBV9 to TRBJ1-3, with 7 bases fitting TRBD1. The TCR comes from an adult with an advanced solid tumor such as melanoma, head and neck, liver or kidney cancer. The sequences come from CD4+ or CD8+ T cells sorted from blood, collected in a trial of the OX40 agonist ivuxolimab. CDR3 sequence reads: CASSVGGQGGASGTIYF. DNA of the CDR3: TGTGCCAGCAGCGTAGGGGGACAAGGGGGCGCCTCGGGCACCATATATTTT.